Reported below is one TCR beta chain. The data belong to a study of blood T cell repertoires in COVID-19. Study in general: Both acute and convalescent COVID-19 samples were obtained from the United States, Italy and Spain. PBMCs, B-cell-depleted T cells, or T cells provided the cDNA or gDNA that made up the material.

In the source study's methods: Reference gene primers were amplified, and this amplification served to estimate nucleated cell counts. The repertoire was sequenced with immunoSEQ multiplex PCR; TCRdb's copy has only in-frame clones and lacks some. The DNA gave D and trimming, while V, J and clone size come from that table. Here the sample spans hundreds of thousands of clones, over 75% being singletons. Germline CDR1 reads KGHSH; CDR2 reads LQKENI. The ends were cut back, 4 bases at V and 1 base at J, with 8 bases in the middle. The CDR3 loop spans 13 amino acids. The source is a human donor in a cohort sampled during active COVID-19. The chain employs TRBV18 and TRBJ2-7; D might be TRBD1 (5 bases). The sequencing input was peripheral blood. DNA for the CDR3: TGTGCCAGCTCACTGACAGAGTCCTACGAGCAGTACTTC. This sequence encodes CASSLTESYEQYF.